This T cell receptor (beta chain) emerged from a study of CXCR3-negative and CXCR3-positive naive CD8 T cells. Study as a whole: The TRB read total, about 130 million, broke down to about 1.5 +/- 0.3 million reads per library. Whole-study results and caveats: Whereas memory cells differed, naive CXCR3-negative and CXCR3-positive cells shared similar TRBV-TRBJ usage.

With UMI labels, 5' RACE was used to prepare the TRB cDNA libraries. After re-calling the 5' RACE reads, TCRdb lists one entry per CDR3 protein, DNA absent. The sample data list more than 45,000 distinct CDR3 sequences. As to this clonotype: As yet, its antigen is unknown.

Germline-derived CDR1 and CDR2 are MNHNS and SASEGT. CDR3 length equals 15 residues. Sequencing was performed on memory CD8+ T cells from blood. The gene calls are TRBV6-1 and TRBJ2-1; TCRdb proposes TRBD2, but this gene call is untestable without DNA. The TCR comes from a human donor in good health. Some clones in this sample may be carry-over from other donors' samples. CDR3 in amino acids: CASRSLAGSYNEQFF.